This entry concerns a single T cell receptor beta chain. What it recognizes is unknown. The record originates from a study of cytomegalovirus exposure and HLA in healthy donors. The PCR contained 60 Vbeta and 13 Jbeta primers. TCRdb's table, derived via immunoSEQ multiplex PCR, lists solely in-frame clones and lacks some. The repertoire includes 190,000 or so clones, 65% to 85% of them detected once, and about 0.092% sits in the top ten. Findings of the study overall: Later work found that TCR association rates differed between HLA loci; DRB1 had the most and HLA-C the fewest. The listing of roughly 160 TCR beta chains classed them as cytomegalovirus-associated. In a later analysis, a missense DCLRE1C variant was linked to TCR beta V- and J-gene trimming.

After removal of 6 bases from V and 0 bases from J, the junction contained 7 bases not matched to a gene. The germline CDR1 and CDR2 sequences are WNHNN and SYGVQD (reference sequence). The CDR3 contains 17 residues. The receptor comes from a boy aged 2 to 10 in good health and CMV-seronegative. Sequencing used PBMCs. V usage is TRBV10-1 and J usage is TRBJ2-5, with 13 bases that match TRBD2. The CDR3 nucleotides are TGCGCCAGCAGGCGGACTAGCGGGGGTGTGTACCAAGAGACCCAGTACTTC. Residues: CASRRTSGGVYQETQYF.